This TCR beta chain was sequenced in a study of vaccination and CD4 T cells after COVID-19 (dated by TCRdb to the early 2020s). Regarding the research as a whole: Every convalescent patient had a positive nasal swab PCR test for SARS-CoV-2, with mild disease in nine patients and severe disease in one. In control cultures, a CEFX viral epitope pool was used as positive control, an HIV-1 Nef peptide pool was used as negative control, or no peptide was added. Post-COVID blood samples were collected from convalescent patients a median of around 100 days after diagnosis, with a range of roughly 35 to 161 days. Post-vaccine blood samples were taken a median of approximately 70 days after the second vaccine dose, with a range of 14 to 241 days. The spike-specific CD4+ TCR repertoire was compared before and after mRNA vaccination in about nine COVID-19 convalescent patients and a few infection-naive healthy vaccine recipients. Overlapping spike peptide pools from SARS-CoV-2 and from the common cold coronaviruses HCoV-NL63, HCoV-OC43 and HCoV-229E were used as culture stimuli. Two doses of either the Pfizer-BioNTech BNT162b2 vaccine (n=8) or the Moderna mRNA-1273 vaccine (n=2) were administered to participants. In the convalescent cohort there were six males and four females, among whom were two Hispanic individuals, seven Caucasians, two Asians and one multiracial person. The study at large found these results: Among convalescent patients, a median roughly 84% of the SARS-CoV-2-reactive clones seen after vaccination appeared only after vaccination, which suggests priming specific to the vaccine. Nearly all vaccine-specific clones in convalescent patients (304 of 307) were mono-reactive for SARS-CoV-2 spike rather than cross-reactive with common cold coronaviruses. An increase in the median number of SARS-CoV-2-reactive clonotypes from 20 to 25 after infection to approximately 41 after vaccination was observed, but the change was not found to be significant. The study included relatively few convalescent patients and did not analyze early timepoints after natural infection.

The label giving this sample's treatment or condition can be read as: roughly 10-day PBMC culture with coronavirus spike peptide pools or control peptides (ViraFEST assay). The study used the ViraFEST assay, which expanded antigen-specific T cells with peptide pools and then identified expanded clonotypes by TCR sequencing. The convalescent patients' positive SARS-CoV-2 PCR tests fell between March and December 2020, which was before the Alpha, Beta and Delta variants emerged in the United States. Each well held about 2.2 million PBMCs cultured in IMDM containing roughly 5% human AB serum and 9 to 10 IU/ml IL-2, with roughly 9.2 ug/ml peptide pools added. Half of the culture medium was replaced with fresh IL-2-containing medium on days 3 and 7. Once the cells had been in culture for about 10 days, the EasySep CD4+ T cell isolation kit was used to isolate CD4+ T cells by negative selection. Ficoll-Paque Plus gradient centrifugation was used to isolate PBMCs from whole blood, and the isolated PBMCs were then either used fresh or cryopreserved at -140C. In general, triplicate wells were set up for every culture condition.

This clonotype is characterized as medium-sized (0.01 to 0.1%). Its antigen is still unknown. No much larger clone exists at a distance of one base, and base qualities are not known. Receptor amplification or capture employed PCR. TCR sequencing of DNA from cultured CD4+ T cells used the Oncomine TCR Beta short-read assay at the Johns Hopkins FTIC core. Genomic DNA was extracted from the cultured CD4+ T cells with the QIAamp micro DNA kit. Oncomine TCR Beta libraries from cultured CD4+ T cells were pooled with unique dual indexes and sequenced on an Illumina iSeq 100. The source study handled its data this way. Non-productive sequences were filtered out, and CDR3s that did not start with C, did not end with F or W, or were shorter than 7 amino acids were discarded. The MANAFEST web application was used to identify antigen-specific clonotypes by comparing peptide-stimulated wells against reference wells and other culture wells. Positive clones required FDR below 0.05, an odds ratio above 5, and productive frequency above 0.1% in at least two of three replicate wells. Cross-reactive clonotypes were defined as significantly expanded in both SARS-CoV-2 spike wells and at least one common cold coronavirus spike condition. Similarity between CDR3 sequences was evaluated in R version 3.6.1 using Levenshtein distances (stringdist) and unrooted phylogenetic trees (ape). The raw public reads went through TCRdb reprocessing: fastp at Q25, MiXCR clone calling, in-frame beta chains kept. Each entry is one CDR3 protein sequence, shown with its most common DNA and genes. These V and J calls originate from TCRdb's pipeline instead of the authors' own analysis. Within this sample are over 4,500 distinct CDR3 sequences, with about 32% of them counted one time only. The top ten clones comprise about 21% of the sample.

V is shortened by 6 bases, J by 4 bases, and the region joining them spans 19 bases. From its cysteine to its phenylalanine, the CDR3 spans 14 amino acids. Only the CDR3 DNA is retained, 42 bases long and in frame from the first base. CDR1 and CDR2 are read off the germline V gene (reference sequence) as DFQATT and SNEGSKA. This specimen consisted of CD4+ T cells from blood, cultured in vitro, obtained after SARS-CoV-2 vaccination. This sequence originates from a human donor who had recovered from COVID-19. The V and J segments used are TRBV20-1 and TRBJ2-7; D gene: possibly TRBD2, on 7 matching bases. The DNA reads as follows: TGCAGTGCAGCTCGGGGGGCGAACTATTACGAGCAGTACTTC. Translated, it gives CSAARGANYYEQYF.